The TCR beta chain described here comes from a study of cytomegalovirus exposure and HLA in healthy donors. Overall study results and limits: Information on immune exposure was restricted to one variable (CMV serostatus). Roughly even sequencing depth across donors was the assumption behind the presence/absence analyses. Later work associated roughly 17,000 TCR beta sequences with HLA alleles at 0.05 false discovery rate. The likely origin of a cluster of highly shared sequence variants was a sequencing artifact.

This PCR relied on a set of 60 Vbeta primers and 13 Jbeta primers. Assay used: immunoSEQ multiplex PCR; TCRdb lists only in-frame clones, some missing. The sample holds 65,000 to 80,000 clones, roughly 70% seen once. Worth noting for this clone: What it binds is not known.

J lost 3 bases, V lost 6 bases, and 9 bases had no gene match. CDR3 length equals 15 residues. Germline CDR1 reads WNHNN; CDR2 reads SYGVQD (reference sequence). This clonotype originated in a man aged 40-50 years in good health and CMV-seropositive. The chain is built from TRBV10-1 and TRBJ2-7; 9 positions agree with TRBD1. Sequencing was performed on PBMCs. The CDR3 here is CASSAGQGLFYEQYF. The DNA of the CDR3 is TGCGCCAGCAGCGCCGGACAGGGGTTGTTCTACGAGCAGTACTTC.